These T cell receptor beta chains were read from a single sample in a study of T cell repertoires in cytomegalovirus infection. From the reads, TCRdb called clonotypes with MiXCR, one entry per CDR3 protein. The sample includes 200,000 or so distinct CDR3 sequences, roughly 19% of them seen just once. Sequenced: PBMCs. These receptors originate from a human donor in good health (CMV status not recorded). Some clones in this sample may be carry-over from other donors' samples. Both conserved end residues are part of each CDR3. A D gene is named only where the DNA matches it firmly. Only some rows state a clone size, as once, few, many or a class for expanded clones.

TRBJ2-7	-	-	TRBV6-1	CASRSDKTYEQYF	TGTGCCAGCAGATCAGACAAGACCTACGAGCAGTACTTC
TRBJ2-3	many	-	TRBV11-3	CASSLRATDTQYF	TGTGCCAGCAGCCTTAGGGCCACAGATACGCAGTATTTT
TRBJ1-4	few	-	TRBV20-1	CSARKTEQNEKLFF	TGCAGTGCCAGGAAGACAGAACAAAATGAAAAACTGTTTTTT
TRBJ2-1	few	-	TRBV7-2	CASSTARGLYNEQFF	TGTGCCAGCTCTACGGCGCGGGGCCTATACAATGAGCAGTTCTTC
TRBJ1-2	-	-	TRBV2	CASSESTGWSSGYTF	TGTGCCAGCAGTGAAAGTACAGGGTGGAGTAGTGGCTACACCTTC
TRBJ2-3	-	TRBD1	TRBV15	CATGDRETDTQYF	TGTGCCACCGGGGACAGGGAAACAGATACGCAGTATTTT
TRBJ1-2	few	TRBD1	TRBV28	CASSLGQVKNYGYTF	TGTGCCAGCAGTTTAGGACAGGTGAAAAACTATGGCTACACCTTC
TRBJ1-3	-	-	TRBV12-3/TRBV12-4	CASTGSSGNTIYF	TGTGCCAGCACCGGGAGCTCTGGAAACACCATATATTTT
TRBJ2-4	-	-	TRBV6-2/TRBV6-3	CASSVPVKNIQYF	TGTGCCAGCAGTGTACCTGTCAAAAACATTCAGTACTTC
TRBJ2-7	-	TRBD2	TRBV28	CASSLFREGYEQYF	TGTGCCAGCAGTTTGTTTAGGGAGGGCTACGAGCAGTACTTC
TRBJ1-1	-	TRBD1	TRBV7-3	CASSSQGVNTEAFF	TGTGCCAGCAGCTCACAGGGGGTGAACACTGAAGCTTTCTTT
TRBJ2-6	-	-	TRBV20-1	CSAPHTRMAGANVLTF	TGCAGTGCGCCGCATACCAGAATGGCTGGGGCCAACGTCCTGACTTTC
TRBJ2-5	many	TRBD2	TRBV7-2	CASSLELAGSPGAQYF	TGTGCCAGCAGCTTAGAACTAGCGGGTTCCCCGGGGGCCCAGTACTTC
TRBJ2-3	few	TRBD2	TRBV20-1	CSADGVGLAGVTDTQYF	TGCAGTGCTGATGGGGTTGGGCTAGCGGGAGTCACAGATACGCAGTATTTT
TRBJ2-1	-	TRBD1	TRBV19	CASSTGQGRYNEQFF	TGTGCCAGTAGTACAGGACAGGGGAGGTACAATGAGCAGTTCTTC
TRBJ2-6	-	TRBD1	TRBV6-5	CASSWQGAGANVLTF	TGTGCCAGCAGTTGGCAGGGGGCTGGGGCCAACGTCCTGACTTTC
TRBJ2-4	many	-	TRBV7-2	CASSPELAKNIQYF	TGTGCCAGCAGCCCCGAACTAGCCAAAAACATTCAGTACTTC
TRBJ2-7	few	TRBD2	TRBV9	CASSPSLAGDGEQYF	TGTGCCAGCAGCCCCTCCCTAGCGGGAGACGGCGAGCAGTACTTC
TRBJ1-2	-	TRBD1	TRBV29-1	CSVRDSRLSYTF	TGCAGCGTGAGGGACAGTCGCCTTAGCTACACCTTC
TRBJ2-5	-	TRBD2	TRBV20-1	CSAGLAGGRETQYF	TGCAGTGCTGGACTAGCGGGAGGGAGGGAGACCCAGTACTTC
TRBJ2-7	once	TRBD2	TRBV4-3	CASSQELLAGVKFDF	TGCGCCAGCAGCCAAGAATTACTAGCGGGAGTTAAATTTGACTTC
TRBJ2-3	-	-	TRBV28	CASNDRQDTQYF	TGTGCCAGCAACGACAGGCAAGATACGCAGTATTTT